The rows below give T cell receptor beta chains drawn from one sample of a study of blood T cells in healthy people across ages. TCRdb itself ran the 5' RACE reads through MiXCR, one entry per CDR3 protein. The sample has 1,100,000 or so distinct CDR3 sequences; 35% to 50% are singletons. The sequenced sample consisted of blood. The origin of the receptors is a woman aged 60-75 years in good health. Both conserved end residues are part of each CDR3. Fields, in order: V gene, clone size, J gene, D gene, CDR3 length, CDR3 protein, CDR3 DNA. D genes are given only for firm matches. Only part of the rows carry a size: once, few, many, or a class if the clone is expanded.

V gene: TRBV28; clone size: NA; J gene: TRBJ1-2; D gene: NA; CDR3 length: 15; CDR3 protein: CASTQNTGGYYGYTF; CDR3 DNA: TGTGCCAGCACTCAGAACACCGGTGGTTACTATGGCTACACCTTC
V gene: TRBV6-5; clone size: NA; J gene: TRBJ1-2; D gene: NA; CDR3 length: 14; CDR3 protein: CASSEEGTLFGYTF; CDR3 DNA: TGTGCCAGCAGTGAGGAGGGGACATTATTTGGCTACACCTTC
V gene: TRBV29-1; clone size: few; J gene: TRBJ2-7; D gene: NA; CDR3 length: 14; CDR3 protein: CSVAGQAAHNEQYF; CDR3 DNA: TGCAGCGTTGCCGGGCAGGCCGCCCACAATGAGCAGTACTTC
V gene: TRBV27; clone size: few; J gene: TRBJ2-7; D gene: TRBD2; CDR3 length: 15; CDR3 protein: CASSLSAGVGYEQYF; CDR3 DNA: TGTGCCAGCAGTTTATCAGCGGGGGTGGGGTACGAGCAGTACTTC
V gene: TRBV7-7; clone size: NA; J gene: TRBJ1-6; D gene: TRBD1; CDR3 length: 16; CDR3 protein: CASSLGGQGFNSPLHF; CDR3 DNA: TGTGCCAGCAGCTTAGGCGGACAGGGTTTCAATTCACCCCTCCACTTT
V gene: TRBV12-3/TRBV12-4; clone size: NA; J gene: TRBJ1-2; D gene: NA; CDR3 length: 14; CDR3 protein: CASSFQARGYGYTF; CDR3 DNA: TGTGCCAGCAGTTTTCAGGCCCGCGGGTATGGCTACACCTTC
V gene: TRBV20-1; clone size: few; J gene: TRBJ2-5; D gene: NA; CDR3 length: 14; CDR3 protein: CSAFKEARQETQYF; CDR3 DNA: TGCAGTGCCTTTAAGGAGGCCAGACAAGAGACCCAGTACTTC
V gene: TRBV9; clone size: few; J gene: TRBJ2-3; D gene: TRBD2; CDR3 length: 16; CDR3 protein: CASSASGRAGIDTQYF; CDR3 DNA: TGTGCCAGCAGCGCCAGCGGGAGGGCGGGAATAGATACGCAGTATTTT
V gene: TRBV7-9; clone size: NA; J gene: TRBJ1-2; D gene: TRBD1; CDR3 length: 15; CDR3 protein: CASSLTGQGATGYTF; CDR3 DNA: TGTGCCAGCAGCTTAACGGGACAGGGGGCGACTGGCTACACCTTC
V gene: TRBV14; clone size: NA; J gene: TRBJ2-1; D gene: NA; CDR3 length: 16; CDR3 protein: CASSRRGRGLYNEQFF; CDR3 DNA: TGTGCCAGCAGCCGCCGGGGGCGGGGGCTCTACAATGAGCAGTTCTTC
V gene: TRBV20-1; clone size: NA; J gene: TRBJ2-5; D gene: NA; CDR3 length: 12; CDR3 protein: CSASRGGGEQYF; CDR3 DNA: TGCAGTGCTAGTCGCGGCGGAGGTGAGCAGTACTTC
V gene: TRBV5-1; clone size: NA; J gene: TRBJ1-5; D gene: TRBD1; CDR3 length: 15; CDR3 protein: CASSLNGDRDELVHF; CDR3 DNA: TGCGCCAGCAGCTTGAACGGGGACAGGGACGAGCTGGTGCATTTT
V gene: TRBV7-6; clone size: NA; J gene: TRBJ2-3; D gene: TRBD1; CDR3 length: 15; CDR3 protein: CASSRQGSVTDTQYF; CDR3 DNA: TGTGCCAGCAGTCGACAGGGGTCAGTAACAGATACGCAGTATTTT
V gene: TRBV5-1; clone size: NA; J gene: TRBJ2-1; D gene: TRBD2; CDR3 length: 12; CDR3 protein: CASSFTSGEQFF; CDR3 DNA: TGCGCCAGCAGCTTCACTAGCGGTGAGCAGTTCTTC
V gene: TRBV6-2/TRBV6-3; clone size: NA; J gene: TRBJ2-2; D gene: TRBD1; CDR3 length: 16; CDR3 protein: CASSLLGQANTGELFF; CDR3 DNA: TGTGCCAGCAGTCTCCTAGGACAGGCGAACACCGGGGAGCTGTTTTTT
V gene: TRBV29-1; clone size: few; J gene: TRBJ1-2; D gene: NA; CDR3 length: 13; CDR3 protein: CSVAKRRNYGYTF; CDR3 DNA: TGCAGCGTTGCTAAACGGAGAAACTATGGCTACACCTTC
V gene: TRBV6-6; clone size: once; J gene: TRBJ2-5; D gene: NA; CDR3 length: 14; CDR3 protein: CASNRGALEETQYF; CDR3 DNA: TGTGCCAGCAATAGAGGGGCCCTGGAAGAGACCCAGTACTTC
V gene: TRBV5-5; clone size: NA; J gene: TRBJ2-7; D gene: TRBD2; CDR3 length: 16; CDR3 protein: CASSSRTSGTSYEQYF; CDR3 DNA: TGTGCCAGCAGCTCGAGGACTAGCGGGACATCCTACGAGCAGTACTTC
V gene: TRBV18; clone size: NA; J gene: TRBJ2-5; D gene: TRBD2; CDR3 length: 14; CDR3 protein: CASSPREGIETQYF; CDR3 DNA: TGTGCCAGCTCACCAAGGGAGGGGATAGAGACCCAGTACTTC
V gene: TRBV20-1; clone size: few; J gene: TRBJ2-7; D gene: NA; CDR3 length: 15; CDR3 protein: CSARPGTPSSYEQYF; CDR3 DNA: TGCAGTGCGAGACCCGGGACCCCCAGCTCCTACGAGCAGTACTTC
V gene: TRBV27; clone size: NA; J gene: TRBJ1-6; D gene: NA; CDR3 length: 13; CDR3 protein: CASTTGWESPLHF; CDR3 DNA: TGTGCCAGCACGACAGGTTGGGAGTCACCCCTCCACTTT
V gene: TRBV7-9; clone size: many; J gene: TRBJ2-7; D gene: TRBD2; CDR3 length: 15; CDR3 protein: CASSRTSGNYYEQYF; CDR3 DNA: TGTGCCAGCAGTCGGACTAGCGGGAACTACTACGAGCAGTACTTC
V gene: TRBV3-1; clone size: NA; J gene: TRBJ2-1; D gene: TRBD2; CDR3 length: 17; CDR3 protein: CASRLLTGTSGDNEQFF; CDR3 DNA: TGTGCCAGCAGACTCTTGACCGGGACTAGCGGGGACAATGAGCAGTTCTTC
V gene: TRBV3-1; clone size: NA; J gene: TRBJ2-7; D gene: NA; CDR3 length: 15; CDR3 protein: CASSQGGGGGDEQYF; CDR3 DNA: TGTGCCAGCAGCCAAGGGGGAGGGGGTGGCGACGAGCAGTACTTC
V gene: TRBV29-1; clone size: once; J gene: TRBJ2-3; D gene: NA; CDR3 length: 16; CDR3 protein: CSVVPTTVGSTDTQYF; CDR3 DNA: TGCAGCGTTGTACCGACTACAGTCGGGAGCACGGATACGCAGTATTTT
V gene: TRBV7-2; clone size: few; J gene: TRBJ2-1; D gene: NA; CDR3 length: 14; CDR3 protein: CASSGNSGDNEQFF; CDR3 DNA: TGTGCCAGCAGTGGGAACAGTGGGGACAATGAGCAGTTCTTC
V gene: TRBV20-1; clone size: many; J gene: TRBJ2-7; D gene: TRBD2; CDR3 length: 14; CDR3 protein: CSARTSGVIYEQYF; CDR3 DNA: TGCAGTGCTAGGACTAGCGGGGTTATCTACGAGCAGTACTTC
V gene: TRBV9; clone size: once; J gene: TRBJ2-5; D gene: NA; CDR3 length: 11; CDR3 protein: CASSAGLGQYF; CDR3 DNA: TGTGCCAGCAGCGCCGGATTGGGGCAGTACTTC
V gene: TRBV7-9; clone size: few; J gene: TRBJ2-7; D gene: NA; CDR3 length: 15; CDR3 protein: CASSARGGGSYEQYF; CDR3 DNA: TGTGCCAGCAGCGCACGGGGAGGGGGCTCCTACGAGCAGTACTTC
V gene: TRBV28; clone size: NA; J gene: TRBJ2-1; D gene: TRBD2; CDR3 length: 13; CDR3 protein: CASSYGLVNEQFF; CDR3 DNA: TGTGCCAGCAGTTATGGACTAGTTAATGAGCAGTTCTTC
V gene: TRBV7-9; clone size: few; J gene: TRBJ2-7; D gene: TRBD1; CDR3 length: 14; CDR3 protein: CASSGDRSSYEQYF; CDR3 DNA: TGTGCCAGCAGCGGGGACAGGAGCTCCTACGAGCAGTACTTC
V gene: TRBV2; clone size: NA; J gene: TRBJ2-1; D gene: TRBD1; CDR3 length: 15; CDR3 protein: CASSEAGTGYNEQFF; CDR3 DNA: TGTGCCAGCAGTGAGGCCGGGACAGGTTACAATGAGCAGTTCTTC
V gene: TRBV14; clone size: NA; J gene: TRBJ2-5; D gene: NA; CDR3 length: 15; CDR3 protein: CASSALTGLQETQYF; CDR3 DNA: TGTGCCAGCAGCGCTTTAACAGGGTTGCAAGAGACCCAGTACTTC
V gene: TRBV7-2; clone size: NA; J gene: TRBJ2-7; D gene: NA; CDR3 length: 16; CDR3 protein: CASSLGSLGNGYEQYF; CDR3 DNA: TGTGCCAGCAGCTTAGGGTCGCTGGGAAACGGCTACGAGCAGTACTTC
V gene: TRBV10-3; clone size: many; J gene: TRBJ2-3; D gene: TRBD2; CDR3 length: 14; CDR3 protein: CAIGPSGSSDTQYF; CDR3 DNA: TGTGCCATCGGTCCTAGCGGGAGTTCAGATACGCAGTATTTT
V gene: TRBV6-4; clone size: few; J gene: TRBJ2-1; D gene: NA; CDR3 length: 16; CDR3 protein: CASSDSVGSSYNEQFF; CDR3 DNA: TGTGCCAGCAGTGACTCTGTAGGGAGCTCCTACAATGAGCAGTTCTTC
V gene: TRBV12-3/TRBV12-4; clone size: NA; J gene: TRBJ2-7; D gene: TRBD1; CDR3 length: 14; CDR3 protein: CASKMTGGTYEQYF; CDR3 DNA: TGTGCCAGCAAAATGACAGGGGGGACCTACGAGCAGTACTTC
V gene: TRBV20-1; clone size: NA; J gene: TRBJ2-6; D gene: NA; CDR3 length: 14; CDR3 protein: CSASSLSGANVLTF; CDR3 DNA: TGCAGTGCTAGTTCCCTCTCTGGGGCCAACGTCCTGACTTTC
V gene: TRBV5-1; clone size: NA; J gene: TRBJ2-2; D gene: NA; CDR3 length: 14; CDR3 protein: CASSWTANTGELFF; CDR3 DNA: TGCGCCAGCAGCTGGACAGCGAACACCGGGGAGCTGTTTTTT
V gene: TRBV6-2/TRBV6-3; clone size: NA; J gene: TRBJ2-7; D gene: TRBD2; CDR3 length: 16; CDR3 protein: CASSPGTSGRANEQYF; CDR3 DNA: TGTGCCAGCAGTCCCGGGACTAGCGGGAGAGCCAACGAGCAGTACTTC
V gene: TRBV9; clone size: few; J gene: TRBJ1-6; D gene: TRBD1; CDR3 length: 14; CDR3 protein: CASSARQGGSPLHF; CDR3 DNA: TGTGCCAGCAGTGCTCGACAGGGCGGTTCACCCCTCCACTTT
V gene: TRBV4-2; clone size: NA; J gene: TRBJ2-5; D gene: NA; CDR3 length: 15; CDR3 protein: CASSQAKRMGHEQYF; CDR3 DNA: TGTGCCAGCAGCCAAGCGAAGCGTATGGGCCATGAGCAGTACTTC
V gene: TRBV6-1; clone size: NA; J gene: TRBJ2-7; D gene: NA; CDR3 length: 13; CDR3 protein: CASLRLEVYEQYF; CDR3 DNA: TGTGCCAGCCTACGTCTAGAAGTATACGAGCAGTACTTC
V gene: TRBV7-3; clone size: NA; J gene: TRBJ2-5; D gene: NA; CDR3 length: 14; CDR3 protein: CASSPQGSGGTQYF; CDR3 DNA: TGTGCCAGCAGCCCGCAGGGTAGTGGGGGGACCCAGTACTTC
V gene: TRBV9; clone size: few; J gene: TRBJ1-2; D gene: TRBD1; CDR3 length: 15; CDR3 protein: CASSVAPGQGYGYTF; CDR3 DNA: TGTGCCAGCAGCGTAGCTCCAGGACAGGGGTATGGCTACACCTTC
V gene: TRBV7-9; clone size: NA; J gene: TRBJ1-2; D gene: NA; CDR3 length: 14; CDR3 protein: CASSSGQGWYGYTF; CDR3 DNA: TGTGCCAGCAGCTCGGGCCAGGGGTGGTATGGCTACACCTTC
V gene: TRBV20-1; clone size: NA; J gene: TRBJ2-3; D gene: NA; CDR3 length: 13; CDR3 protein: CSASGADGDTQYF; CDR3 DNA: TGCAGTGCTAGCGGGGCAGACGGCGATACGCAGTATTTT
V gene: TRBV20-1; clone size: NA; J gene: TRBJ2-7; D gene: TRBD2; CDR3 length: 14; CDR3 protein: CSASGLASSYEQYF; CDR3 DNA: TGCAGTGCCTCGGGACTAGCGTCCTCCTACGAGCAGTACTTC
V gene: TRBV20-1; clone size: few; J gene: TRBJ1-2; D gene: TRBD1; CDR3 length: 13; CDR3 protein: CSARDGQGDGYTF; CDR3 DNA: TGCAGTGCTAGAGATGGACAGGGCGATGGCTACACCTTC
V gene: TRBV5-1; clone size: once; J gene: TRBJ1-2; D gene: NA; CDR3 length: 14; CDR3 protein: CASSLIDETYGYTF; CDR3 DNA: TGCGCCAGCAGCTTAATAGACGAGACCTATGGCTACACCTTC
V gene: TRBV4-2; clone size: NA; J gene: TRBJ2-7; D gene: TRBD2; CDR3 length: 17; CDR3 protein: CASSQDGRTSGPYEQYF; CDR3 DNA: TGTGCCAGCAGCCAAGATGGGAGGACTAGCGGTCCCTACGAGCAGTACTTC
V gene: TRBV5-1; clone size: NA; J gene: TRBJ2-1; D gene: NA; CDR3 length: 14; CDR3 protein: CASSLAGKAGEQFF; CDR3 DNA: TGCGCCAGCAGCTTGGCCGGCAAGGCGGGTGAGCAGTTCTTC
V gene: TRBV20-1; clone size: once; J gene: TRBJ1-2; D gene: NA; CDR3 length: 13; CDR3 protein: CSASAGLQDGYTF; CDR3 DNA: TGCAGTGCTAGTGCAGGATTACAGGATGGCTACACCTTC